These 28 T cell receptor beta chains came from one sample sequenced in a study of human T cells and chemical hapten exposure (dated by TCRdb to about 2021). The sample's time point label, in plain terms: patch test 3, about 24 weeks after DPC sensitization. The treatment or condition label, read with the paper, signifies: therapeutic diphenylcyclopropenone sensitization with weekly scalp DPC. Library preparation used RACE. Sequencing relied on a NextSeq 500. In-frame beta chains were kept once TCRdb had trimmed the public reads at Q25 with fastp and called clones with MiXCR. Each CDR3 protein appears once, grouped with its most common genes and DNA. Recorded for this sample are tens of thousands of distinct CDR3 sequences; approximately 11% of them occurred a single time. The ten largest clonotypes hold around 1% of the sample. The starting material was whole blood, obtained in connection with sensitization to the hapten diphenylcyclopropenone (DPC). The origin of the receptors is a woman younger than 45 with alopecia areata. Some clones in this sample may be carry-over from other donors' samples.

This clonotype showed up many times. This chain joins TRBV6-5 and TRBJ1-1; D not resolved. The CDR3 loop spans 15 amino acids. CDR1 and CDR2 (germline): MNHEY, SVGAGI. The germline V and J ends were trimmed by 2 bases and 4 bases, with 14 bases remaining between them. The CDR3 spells CASSYDVGPGTEAFF. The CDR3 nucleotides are TGTGCCAGCAGTTACGATGTAGGTCCGGGCACTGAAGCTTTCTTT.

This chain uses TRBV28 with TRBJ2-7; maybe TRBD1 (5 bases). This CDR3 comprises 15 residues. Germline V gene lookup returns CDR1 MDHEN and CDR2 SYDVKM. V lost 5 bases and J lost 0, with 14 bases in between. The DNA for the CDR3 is TGTGCCAGCAGTACAACGACAGCTAGCTCCTACGAGCAGTACGTC. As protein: CASSTTTASSYEQYV.

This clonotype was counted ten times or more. The CDR3 bases are TGTGCCATCAGTGAACGGCAGGTGGCTGGGGCCAACGTCCTGACTTTC. Its translation is CAISERQVAGANVLTF. J is TRBJ2-6 and V is TRBV10-3; D gene ambiguous. Trimming cost V 3 bases and J 2 bases, with 11 bases left between them. In germline, CDR1 is ENHRY, CDR2 SYGVKD. The CDR3 loop spans 16 amino acids.

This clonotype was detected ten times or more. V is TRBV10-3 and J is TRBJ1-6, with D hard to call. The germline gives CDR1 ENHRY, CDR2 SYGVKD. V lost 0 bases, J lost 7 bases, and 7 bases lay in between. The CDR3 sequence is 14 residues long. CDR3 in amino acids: CAISESKGNSPLHF. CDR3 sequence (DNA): TGTGCCATCAGTGAGTCGAAAGGGAATTCACCCCTCCACTTT.

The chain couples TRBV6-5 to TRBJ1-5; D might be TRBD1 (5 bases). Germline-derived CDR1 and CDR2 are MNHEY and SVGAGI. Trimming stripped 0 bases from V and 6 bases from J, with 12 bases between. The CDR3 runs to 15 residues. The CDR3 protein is CASSYSFRESQPQHF. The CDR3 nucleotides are TGTGCCAGCAGTTACTCTTTCAGGGAGAGTCAGCCCCAGCATTTT.

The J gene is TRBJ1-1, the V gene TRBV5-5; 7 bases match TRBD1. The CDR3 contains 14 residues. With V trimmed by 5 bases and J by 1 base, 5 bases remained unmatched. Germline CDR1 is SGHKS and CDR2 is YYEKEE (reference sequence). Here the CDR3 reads CASRTGTANTEAFF. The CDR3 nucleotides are TGTGCCAGCAGGACCGGGACAGCGAACACTGAAGCTTTCTTT.

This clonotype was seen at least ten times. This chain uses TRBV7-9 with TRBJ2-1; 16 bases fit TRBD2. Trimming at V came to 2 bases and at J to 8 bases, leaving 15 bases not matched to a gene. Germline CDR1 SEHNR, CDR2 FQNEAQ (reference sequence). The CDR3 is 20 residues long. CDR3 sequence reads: CASSLIRSGTSGRARDEQFF. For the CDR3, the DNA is TGTGCCAGCAGCTTAATAAGGTCCGGGACTAGCGGGAGGGCCAGGGATGAGCAGTTCTTC.

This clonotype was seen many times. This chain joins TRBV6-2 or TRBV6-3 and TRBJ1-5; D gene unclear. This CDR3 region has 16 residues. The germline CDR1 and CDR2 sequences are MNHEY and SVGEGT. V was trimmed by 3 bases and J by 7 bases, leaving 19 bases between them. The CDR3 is CASSYRIFRGGQPQHF. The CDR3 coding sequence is TGTGCCAGCAGTTATCGCATATTTCGGGGTGGGCAGCCCCAGCATTTT.

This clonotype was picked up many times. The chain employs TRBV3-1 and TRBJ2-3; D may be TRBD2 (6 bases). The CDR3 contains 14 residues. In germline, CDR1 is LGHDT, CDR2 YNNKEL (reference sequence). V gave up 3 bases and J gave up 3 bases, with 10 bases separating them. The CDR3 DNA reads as TGTGCCAGCAGCCATCGGGGGAAAACAGATACGCAGTATTTT. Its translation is CASSHRGKTDTQYF.

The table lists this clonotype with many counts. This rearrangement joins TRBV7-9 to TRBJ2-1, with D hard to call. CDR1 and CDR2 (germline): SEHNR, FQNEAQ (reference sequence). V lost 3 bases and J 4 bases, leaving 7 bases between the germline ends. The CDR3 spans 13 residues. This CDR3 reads CASSLAQYNEQFF. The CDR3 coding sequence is TGTGCCAGCAGCTTGGCGCAGTACAATGAGCAGTTCTTC.

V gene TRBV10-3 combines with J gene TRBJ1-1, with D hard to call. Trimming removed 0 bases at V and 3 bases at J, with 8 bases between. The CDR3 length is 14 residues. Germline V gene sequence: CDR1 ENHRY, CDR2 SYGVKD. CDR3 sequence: CAISESEGDTEAFF. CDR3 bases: TGTGCCATCAGTGAGTCTGAGGGTGACACTGAAGCTTTCTTT.

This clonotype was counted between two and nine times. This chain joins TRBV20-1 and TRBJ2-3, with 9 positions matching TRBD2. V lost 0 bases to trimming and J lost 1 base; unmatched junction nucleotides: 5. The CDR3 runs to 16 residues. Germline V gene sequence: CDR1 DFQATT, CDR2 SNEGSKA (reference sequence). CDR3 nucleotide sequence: TGCAGTGCTAGAGATGTAATAGCGGGAGGCACAGATACGCAGTATTTT. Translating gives CSARDVIAGGTDTQYF.

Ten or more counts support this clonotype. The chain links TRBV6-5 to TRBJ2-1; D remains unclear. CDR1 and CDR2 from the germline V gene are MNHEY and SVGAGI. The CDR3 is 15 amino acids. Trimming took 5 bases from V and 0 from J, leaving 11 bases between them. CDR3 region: CASSPTVYSYNEQFF. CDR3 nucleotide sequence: TGTGCCAGCAGTCCCACGGTATACTCCTACAATGAGCAGTTCTTC.

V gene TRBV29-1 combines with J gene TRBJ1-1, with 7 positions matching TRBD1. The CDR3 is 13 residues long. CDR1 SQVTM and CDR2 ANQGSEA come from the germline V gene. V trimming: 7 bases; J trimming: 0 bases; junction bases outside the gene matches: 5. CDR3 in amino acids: CSGSGQLNTEAFF. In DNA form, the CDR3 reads TGCAGCGGATCGGGACAGCTGAACACTGAAGCTTTCTTT.

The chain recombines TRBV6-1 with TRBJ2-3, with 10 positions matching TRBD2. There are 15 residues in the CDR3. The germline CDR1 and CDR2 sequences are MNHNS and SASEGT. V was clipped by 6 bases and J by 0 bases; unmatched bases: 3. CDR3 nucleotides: TGTGCCAGCAGCGTGACTAGCGGGAGCACAGATACGCAGTATTTT. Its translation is CASSVTSGSTDTQYF.

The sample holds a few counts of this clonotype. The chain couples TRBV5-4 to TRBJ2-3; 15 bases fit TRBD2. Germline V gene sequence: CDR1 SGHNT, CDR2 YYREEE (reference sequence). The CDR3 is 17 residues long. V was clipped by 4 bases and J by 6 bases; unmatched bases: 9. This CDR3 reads CASSPRTSGGARDTQYF. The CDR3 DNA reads TGTGCCAGCAGCCCCCGGACTAGCGGGGGGGCTCGGGATACGCAGTATTTT.

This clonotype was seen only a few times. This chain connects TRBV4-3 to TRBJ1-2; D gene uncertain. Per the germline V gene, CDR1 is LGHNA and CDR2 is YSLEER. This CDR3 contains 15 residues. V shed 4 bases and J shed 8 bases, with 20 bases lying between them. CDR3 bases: TGCGCCAGCAGCCCTGAGACCGCTTTCCTAGGGGGCTACACCTTC. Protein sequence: CASSPETAFLGGYTF.

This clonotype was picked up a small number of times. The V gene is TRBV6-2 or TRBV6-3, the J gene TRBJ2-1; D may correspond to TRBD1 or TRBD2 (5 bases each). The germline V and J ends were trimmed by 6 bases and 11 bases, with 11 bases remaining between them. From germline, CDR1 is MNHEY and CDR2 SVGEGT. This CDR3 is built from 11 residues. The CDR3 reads CASSRDRQQFF. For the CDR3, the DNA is TGTGCCAGCAGCCGGGACCGGCAGCAGTTCTTC.

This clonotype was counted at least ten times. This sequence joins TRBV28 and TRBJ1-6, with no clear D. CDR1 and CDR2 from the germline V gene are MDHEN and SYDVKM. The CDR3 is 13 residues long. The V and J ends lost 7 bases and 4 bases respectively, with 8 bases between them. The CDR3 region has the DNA TGTGCCAGCATGGGGATTTATAATTCACCCCTCCACTTT. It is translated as CASMGIYNSPLHF.

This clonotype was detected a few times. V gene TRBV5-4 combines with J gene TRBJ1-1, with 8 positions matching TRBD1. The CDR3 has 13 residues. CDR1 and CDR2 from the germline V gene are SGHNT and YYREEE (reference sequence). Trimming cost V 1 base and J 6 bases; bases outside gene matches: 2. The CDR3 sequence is CASSLQGASEAFF. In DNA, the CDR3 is TGTGCCAGCAGCTTGCAGGGGGCGTCTGAAGCTTTCTTT.

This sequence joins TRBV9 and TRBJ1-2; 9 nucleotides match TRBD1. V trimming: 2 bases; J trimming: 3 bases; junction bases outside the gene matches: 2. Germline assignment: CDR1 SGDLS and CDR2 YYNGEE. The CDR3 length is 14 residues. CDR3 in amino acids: CASSVRQGDYGYTF. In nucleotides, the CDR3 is TGTGCCAGCAGCGTGCGACAGGGGGACTATGGCTACACCTTC.

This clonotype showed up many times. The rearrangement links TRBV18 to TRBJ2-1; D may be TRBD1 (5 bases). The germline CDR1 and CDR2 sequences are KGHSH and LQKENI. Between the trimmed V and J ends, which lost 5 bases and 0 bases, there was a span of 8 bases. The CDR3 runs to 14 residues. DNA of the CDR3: TGTGCCAGCTCAGGCAGGGACTCCTACAATGAGCAGTTCTTC. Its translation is CASSGRDSYNEQFF.

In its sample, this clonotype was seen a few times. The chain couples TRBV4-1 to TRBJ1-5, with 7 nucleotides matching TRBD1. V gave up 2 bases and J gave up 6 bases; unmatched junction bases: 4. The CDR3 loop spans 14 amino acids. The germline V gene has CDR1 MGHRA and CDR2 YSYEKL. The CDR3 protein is CASSQPGQFQPQHF. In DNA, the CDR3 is TGCGCCAGCAGCCAACCGGGACAGTTTCAGCCCCAGCATTTT.

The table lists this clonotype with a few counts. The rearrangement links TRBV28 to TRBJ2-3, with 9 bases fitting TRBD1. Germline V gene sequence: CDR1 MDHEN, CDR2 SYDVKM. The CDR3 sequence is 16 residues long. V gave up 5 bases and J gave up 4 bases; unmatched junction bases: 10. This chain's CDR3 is CASSPHRGQRPDTQYF. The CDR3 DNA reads TGTGCCAGCAGTCCTCACAGGGGGCAACGCCCAGATACGCAGTATTTT.

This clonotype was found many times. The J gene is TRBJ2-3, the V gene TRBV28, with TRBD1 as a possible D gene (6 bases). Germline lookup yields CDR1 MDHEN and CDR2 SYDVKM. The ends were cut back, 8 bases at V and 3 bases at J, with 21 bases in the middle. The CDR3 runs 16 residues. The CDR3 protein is CASPPRVRGKTDTQYF. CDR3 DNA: TGTGCCAGCCCCCCGAGGGTCAGGGGTAAAACAGATACGCAGTATTTT. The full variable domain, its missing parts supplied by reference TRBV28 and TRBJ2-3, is DVKVTQSSRYLVKRTGEKVFLECVQDMDHENMFWYRQDPGLGLRLIYFSYDVKMKEKGDIPEGYSVSREKKERFSLILESASTNQTSMYLCASPPRVRGKTDTQYFGPGTRLTVL.

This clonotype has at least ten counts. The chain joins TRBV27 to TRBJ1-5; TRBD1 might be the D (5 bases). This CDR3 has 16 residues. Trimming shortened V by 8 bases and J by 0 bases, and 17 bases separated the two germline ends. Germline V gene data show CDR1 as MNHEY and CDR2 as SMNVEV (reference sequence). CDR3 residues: CASGGTGYNSNQPQHF. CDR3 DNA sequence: TGTGCCAGCGGGGGTACGGGGTATAATAGCAATCAGCCCCAGCATTTT.

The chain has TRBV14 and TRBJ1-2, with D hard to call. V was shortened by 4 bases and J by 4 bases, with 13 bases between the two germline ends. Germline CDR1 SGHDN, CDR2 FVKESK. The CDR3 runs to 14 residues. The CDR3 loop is CASSPYGPFYGYTF. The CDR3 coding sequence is TGTGCCAGCAGCCCTTATGGTCCATTCTATGGCTACACCTTC.

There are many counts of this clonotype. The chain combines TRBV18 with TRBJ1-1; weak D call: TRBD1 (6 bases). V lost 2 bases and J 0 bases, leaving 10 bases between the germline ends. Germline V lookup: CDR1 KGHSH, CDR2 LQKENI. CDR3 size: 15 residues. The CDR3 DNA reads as TGTGCCAGCTCACCATCGACAGGCCTGAACACTGAAGCTTTCTTT. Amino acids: CASSPSTGLNTEAFF. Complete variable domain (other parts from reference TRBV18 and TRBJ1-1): NAGVMQNPRHLVRRRGQEARLRCSPMKGHSHVYWYRQLPEEGLKFMVYLQKENIIDESGMPKERFSAEFPKEGPSILRIQQVVRGDSAAYFCASSPSTGLNTEAFFGQGTRLTVV.